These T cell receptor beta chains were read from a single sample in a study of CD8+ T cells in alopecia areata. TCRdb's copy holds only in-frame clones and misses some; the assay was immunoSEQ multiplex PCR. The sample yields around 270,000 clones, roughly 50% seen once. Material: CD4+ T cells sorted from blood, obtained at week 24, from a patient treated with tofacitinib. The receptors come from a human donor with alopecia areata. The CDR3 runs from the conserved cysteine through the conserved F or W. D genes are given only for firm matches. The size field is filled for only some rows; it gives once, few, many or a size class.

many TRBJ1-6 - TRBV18 TGTGCCAGCTCACCGGTGGTTGGGCTTCGGCGTAATTCACCCCTCCACTTT CASSPVVGLRRNSPLHF
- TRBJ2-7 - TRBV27 TGTGCCAGCAGTTTATCGGGCCGTCTTCTAGGCTACGAGCAGTACTTC CASSLSGRLLGYEQYF
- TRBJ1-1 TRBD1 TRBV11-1 TGTGCCAGCAGCAATACAGGGGCCAACACTGAAGCTTTCTTT CASSNTGANTEAFF
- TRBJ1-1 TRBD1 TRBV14 TGTGCCAGCAGCCGGAAGACAGGGCCCATGAACACTGAAGCTTTCTTT CASSRKTGPMNTEAFF
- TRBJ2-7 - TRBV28 TGTGCCAGCAGCCCTCGGGACATCTACGAGCAGTACTTC CASSPRDIYEQYF
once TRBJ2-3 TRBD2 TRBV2 TGTGCCAGCATCCCGGGGGGGACAGATACGCAGTATTTT CASIPGGTDTQYF
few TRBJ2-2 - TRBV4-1 TGCGCCAGCAGCCAAAGGAGGGGGAACATCGGGGAGCTGTTTTTT CASSQRRGNIGELFF
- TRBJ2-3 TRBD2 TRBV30 TGTGCCTGGAGCGGGGGGAACACAGATACGCAGTATTTT CAWSGGNTDTQYF
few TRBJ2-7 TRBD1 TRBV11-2 TGTGCCAGCAGGGGTCTGACAGGGGCCTACGAGCAGTACTTC CASRGLTGAYEQYF
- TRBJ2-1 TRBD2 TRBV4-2 TGTGCCAGCAGCCACCAGAGGCGGGGGGACAATGAGCAGTTCTTC CASSHQRRGDNEQFF
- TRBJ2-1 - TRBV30 TGTGCCTGGACGGCGGAAACCATAGCACACGAGCAGTTCTTC CAWTAETIAHEQFF
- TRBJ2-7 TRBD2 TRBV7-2 TGTGCCAGCAGCTCATCCTGGGAGGGGCACGAGCAGTACTTC CASSSSWEGHEQYF
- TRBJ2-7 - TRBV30 TGTGCCTGGAGTTCCTTAGAAGGGTACGAGCAGTACTTC CAWSSLEGYEQYF
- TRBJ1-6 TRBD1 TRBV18 TGTGCCAGCTCACCTAGACAGGGGGCTGGTTCACCCCTCCACTTT CASSPRQGAGSPLHF
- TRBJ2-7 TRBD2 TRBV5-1 TGCGCCAGCAGCCGCGGGACTAGCGGGTACGAGCAGTACTTC CASSRGTSGYEQYF
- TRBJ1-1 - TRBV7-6 TGTGCCAGCAGCTTAAGAAGGGGCCGGTACACTGAAGCTTTCTTT CASSLRRGRYTEAFF
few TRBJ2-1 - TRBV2 TGTGCCAGCAGTGTACAGGGATCGTTTTACAATGAGCAGTTCTTC CASSVQGSFYNEQFF
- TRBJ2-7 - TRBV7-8 TGTGCCAGCAGCTTTATAGACATAGCCTACGAGCAGTACTTC CASSFIDIAYEQYF
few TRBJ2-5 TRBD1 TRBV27 TGTGCCAGCAGTCCATGGACAGGGATGTTAGGGGCGGAGACCCAGTACTTC CASSPWTGMLGAETQYF
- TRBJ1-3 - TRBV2 TGTGCCAGCAACGAAGGGCGCGGAAACACCATATATTTT CASNEGRGNTIYF
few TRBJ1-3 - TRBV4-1 TGCGCCAGCAGCCAAGAAGGTCATGGGGGCAACACCATATATTTT CASSQEGHGGNTIYF
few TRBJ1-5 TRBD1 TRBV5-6 TGTGCCAGCAGCCTCACAGGGGTCAATCAGCCCCAGCATTTT CASSLTGVNQPQHF
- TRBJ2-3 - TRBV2 TGTGCCAGCAAATCGGCAGGTAGCACAGATACGCAGTATTTT CASKSAGSTDTQYF
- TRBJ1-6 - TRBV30 TGTGCCTGGAGTACTGGATCACCCCTCCACTTT CAWSTGSPLHF
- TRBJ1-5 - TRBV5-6 TGTGCCAGCAGCCATCGGACGGCTGCCTTGGGAGGGGAGCCCCAGCATTTT CASSHRTAALGGEPQHF
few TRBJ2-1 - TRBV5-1 TGCGCCAGCAGCCCCAGGAGGTTAAATGAGCAGTTCTTC CASSPRRLNEQFF
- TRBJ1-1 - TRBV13 TGTGCCAGCAGCCAGAGAACAGCGCGAGGGGAAGCTTTCTTT CASSQRTARGEAFF
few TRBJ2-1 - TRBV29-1 TGCAGCGTTGAGGGCAGGGCTCTAGTCAGCGAGCAGTTCTTC CSVEGRALVSEQFF
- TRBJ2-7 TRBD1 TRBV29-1 TGCAGCGTTGAAGAAGGGGACAGCTACGAGCAGTACTTC CSVEEGDSYEQYF
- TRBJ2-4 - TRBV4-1 TGCGCCAGCAGCCAAGATTCACGGGGGACCAAAAACATTCAGTACTTC CASSQDSRGTKNIQYF
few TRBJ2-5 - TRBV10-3 TGTGCCATCAGTGAGCGTCAGGGGGAGACCCAGTACTTC CAISERQGETQYF
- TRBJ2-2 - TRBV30 TGTGCCCGGGCACAGCGTTACACCGGGGAGCTGTTTTTT CARAQRYTGELFF
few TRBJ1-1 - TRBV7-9 TGTGCCAGCAGCCCCTTTAGGGACACTGAAGCTTTCTTT CASSPFRDTEAFF
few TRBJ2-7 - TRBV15 TGTGCCACCAGCGGTCTAGGATCCTACGAGCAGTACTTC CATSGLGSYEQYF
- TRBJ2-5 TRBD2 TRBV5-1 TGCGCCAGCAGCCGAGGGACTAGCGGGGAAGAGACCCAGTACTTC CASSRGTSGEETQYF
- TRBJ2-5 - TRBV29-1 TGCAGCGTCGGGGGAGGGGGGCAAGAGACCCAGTACTTC CSVGGGGQETQYF
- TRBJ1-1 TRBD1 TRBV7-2 TGTGCCAGCGCCAACGGCAGGGGGATAGGTGAAGCTTTCTTT CASANGRGIGEAFF
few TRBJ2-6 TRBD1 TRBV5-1 TGCGCCAGCAGCTTCACAGGGGGAGCGACTGGGGCCAACGTCCTGACTTTC CASSFTGGATGANVLTF
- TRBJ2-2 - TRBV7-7 TGTGCTAGCAGCCCATTGACAGGGAACACCGGGGAGCTGTTTTTT CASSPLTGNTGELFF
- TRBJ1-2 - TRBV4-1 TGCGCCAGCAGCCAAGTGTCCGGACCTTATGGCTACACCTTC CASSQVSGPYGYTF
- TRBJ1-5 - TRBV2 TGTGCCTCCTCGTACGGGGGCAATCAGCCCCAGCATTTT CASSYGGNQPQHF
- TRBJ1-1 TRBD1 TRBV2 TGTGCCAGCCCCCTGGGACAGTACACTGAAGCTTTCTTT CASPLGQYTEAFF
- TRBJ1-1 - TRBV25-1 TGTGCCAGCAGTGAGCGGGCGGGTTCAAAGGCTTTCTTT CASSERAGSKAFF
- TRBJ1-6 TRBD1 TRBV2 TGTGCCGGAAGACCTACCGGGACAGCCGGGAATTCACCCCTCCACTTT CAGRPTGTAGNSPLHF
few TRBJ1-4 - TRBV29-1 TGCAGTACTACGGAAGGAAGTGAAAAACTGTTTTTT CSTTEGSEKLFF
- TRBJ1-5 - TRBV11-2 TGTGCCAGCAGCTTAGGGCCCCGGGGTCAGCCCCAGCATTTT CASSLGPRGQPQHF
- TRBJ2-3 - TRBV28 TGTGCCAGCAGTTTTAAACTGATCACAGATACGCAGTATTTT CASSFKLITDTQYF
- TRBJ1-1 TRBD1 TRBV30 TGTGCCTGGAGTGCGGACAGGCGACGTGAAGCTTTCTTT CAWSADRRREAFF
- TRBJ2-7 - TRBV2 TGTGCCAGCAGTGAAGGGTCGGCAGACCAGAGCGAGCAGTACTTC CASSEGSADQSEQYF
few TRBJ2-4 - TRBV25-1 TGTGCCAGCAGTGTAGGGGACTCCAGGAACATTCAGTACTTC CASSVGDSRNIQYF
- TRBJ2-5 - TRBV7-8 TGTGCCAGCAGCTTAGACAGGATAGAGACCCAGTACTTC CASSLDRIETQYF
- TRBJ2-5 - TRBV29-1 TGCAGCCCCCTTCTGGGACAAGAGACCCAGTACTTC CSPLLGQETQYF
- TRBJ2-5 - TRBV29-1 TGCAGCGTTAGGGCGGGCCAAGAGACCCAGTACTTC CSVRAGQETQYF
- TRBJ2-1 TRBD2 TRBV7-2 TGTGCCAGCCTAACTAGCGGGGGAAACAATGAGCAGTTCTTC CASLTSGGNNEQFF
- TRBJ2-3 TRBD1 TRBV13 TGTGCCAGCAGCTATCACCCGCGGGCGGACAGGGGGCTGGGTACGCAGTATTTT CASSYHPRADRGLGTQYF
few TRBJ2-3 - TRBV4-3 TGCGCCAGCAGCCAAGATCGCACCAGTGCTAGCACAGATACGCAGTATTTT CASSQDRTSASTDTQYF
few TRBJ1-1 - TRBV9 TGTGCCAGCAGCGTAGAGTCTTGGGCCACGTCGGGGACTGAAGCTTTCTTT CASSVESWATSGTEAFF
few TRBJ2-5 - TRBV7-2 TGTGCCAGCAGCTCCAGGGAGACCCAGTACTTC CASSSRETQYF
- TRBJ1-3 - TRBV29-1 TGCAGCGTTGGTATTGGAAACACCATATATTTT CSVGIGNTIYF